This T cell receptor (beta chain) was sequenced for a study of T cells after yellow fever vaccination. TCRdb itself ran the 5' RACE reads through MiXCR, one entry per CDR3 protein. The table includes approximately 160,000 distinct CDR3 sequences, roughly a tenth detected once. A word on this clonotype: Its antigen is currently unknown.

Study findings and constraints: Repertoires obtained by FACS sorting could include abundant clonotypes that entered as contaminants from the bulk population.

Trimming removed 6 bases from V and 4 bases from J, with 21 bases in between. The germline gives CDR1 MNHEY, CDR2 SVGAGI. The CDR3 spans 17 residues. The chain has TRBV6-5 and TRBJ2-2, with D hard to call. The sequence derives from a man younger than 30 who received the YFV17D yellow fever vaccine. The input for sequencing was CD8+ T cells sorted from PBMCs, taken 45 days after the yellow fever booster vaccination. The CDR3 nucleotides are TGTGCCAGCAGCCCTAAGCCCCGGTCCTCGTCCACCGGGGAGCTGTTTTTT. Its translation is CASSPKPRSSSTGELFF.